This entry is about one T cell receptor beta chain. This sample is drawn from a study of shared clonotypes between healthy human individuals. TCRdb's copy holds only in-frame clones and misses some; the assay was immunoSEQ multiplex PCR. This sample has around 1.6 million clones; 98% occur once, and the top ten carry 0.4% to 0.55%. Trimming shortened V by 2 bases and J by 2 bases, and 12 bases separated the two germline ends. The CDR3 is 15 residues long. In germline, CDR1 is KGHSH, CDR2 LQKENI. The chain links TRBV18 to TRBJ2-5; possible D gene TRBD1, 6 bases. The receptor was isolated from a man aged 25 to 45 in good health. The sequenced sample consisted of naive CD4+ T cells sorted from blood. As for subset: CD45RA+ positively selected. This CDR3 is CASSPRTDLQETQYF. CDR3 nucleotides: TGTGCCAGCTCACCAAGGACAGATTTACAAGAGACCCAGTACTTC.